One and the same sample provided the 17 T cell receptor beta chains below, sequenced in a study of metastatic and nonmetastatic thyroid tumors. With MiXCR, TCRdb reprocessed the PCR reads. Altogether about 15,000 clones are present, 34% being singletons, with the ten largest covering 9.5% to 12%. Patients were all untreated before their thyroid surgery. The sequenced sample was tumor tissue. The receptors were gathered from a male donor with papillary thyroid cancer or a benign thyroid nodule (not recorded which). Some clones in this sample may be carry-over from other donors' samples.

This clone is labeled as large. The V gene is TRBV19, the J gene TRBJ1-2; the D is unclear. With 5 bases removed from V and 3 bases from J, the gap between germline ends came to 13 bases. Germline V gene sequence: CDR1 LNHDA, CDR2 SQIVND (reference sequence). The CDR3 is 14 residues long. This CDR3 reads CASSLTGQYYGYTF. The CDR3 nucleotides are TGTGCCAGTAGTCTCACGGGCCAGTACTATGGCTACACCTTC.

This clone qualifies as medium-sized (0.01 to 0.1%). The rearrangement links TRBV6-1 to TRBJ1-2; no clear D gene. The CDR3 spans 13 residues. V dropped 2 bases and J dropped 1 base, with 5 bases sitting between them. CDR1 and CDR2 from the germline V gene are MNHNS and SASEGT. Here the CDR3 DNA reads TGTGCCAGCAGTGAATCATTTAACTATGGCTACACCTTC. Protein sequence: CASSESFNYGYTF.

This clone was seen at least ten times. The J gene is TRBJ1-2, the V gene TRBV12-3 or TRBV12-4; no definite D call. Trimming left V 6 bases short and J 8 bases short, with 16 bases between. This CDR3 spans 13 amino acids. CDR3 protein: CASSSGEIWGYTF. The DNA for the CDR3 is TGTGCCAGCAGCTCCGGAGAGATCTGGGGCTACACCTTC.

This clone was seen repeatedly, ten times or more. The chain is built from TRBV14 and TRBJ2-2; 7 bases are a match to TRBD2. This CDR3 is built from 16 residues. Trimming took 2 bases from V and 4 from J; bases not matched to a gene: 7. Per germline, CDR1 SGHDN and CDR2 FVKESK. DNA of the CDR3: TGTGCCAGCAGCCAACTCCGGACTAGAGGCACCGGGGAGCTGTTTTTT. Its protein product is CASSQLRTRGTGELFF.

This clone is large (0.1 to 1%) by share. V and J are TRBV19 and TRBJ2-3; D gene ambiguous. Germline CDR1 LNHDA, CDR2 SQIVND (reference sequence). V was clipped by 3 bases and J by 2 bases, with 12 bases between them. The CDR3 is made up of 15 amino acids. This chain's CDR3 is CASSMRISPTDTQYF. The CDR3 region has the DNA TGTGCCAGTAGTATGAGGATATCGCCCACAGATACGCAGTATTTT.

This rearrangement joins TRBV6-2 or TRBV6-3 to TRBJ1-2; D is possibly TRBD1 (6 bases). The ends were cut back, 4 bases at V and 4 bases at J, with 25 bases in the middle. Germline assignment: CDR1 MNHEY and CDR2 SVGEGT. CDR3 size: 18 residues. DNA for the CDR3: TGTGCCAGCAGTTTCAACTCGATATTAGGGGGGCGCACCTATGGCTACACCTTC. It encodes CASSFNSILGGRTYGYTF.

This clone was detected a few times. The rearrangement joins TRBV15 to TRBJ2-1; D is undetermined. This CDR3 has 15 residues. Trimming took 5 bases from V and 0 from J, leaving 11 bases between them. Per germline, CDR1 LNHNV and CDR2 YYDKDF (reference sequence). The CDR3 sequence: CATSPRRDSYNEQFF. DNA of the CDR3: TGTGCCACCAGCCCGAGGCGAGACTCCTACAATGAGCAGTTCTTC.

V usage is TRBV11-2 and J usage is TRBJ1-1; 7 bases match TRBD1. Germline values: CDR1 SGHAT, CDR2 FQNNGV. With 7 bases clipped from V and 4 bases from J, the junction kept 6 bases outside the gene matches. This CDR3 region has 13 residues. The chain's CDR3 is CASMDRTSTEAFF. In nucleotides, the CDR3 is TGTGCCAGCATGGACAGGACTTCCACTGAAGCTTTCTTT.

The chain uses TRBV5-1 and TRBJ1-1; 8 nucleotides match TRBD1. With 3 bases clipped from V and 0 bases from J, the junction kept 13 bases outside the gene matches. Germline V gives CDR1 SGHRS, CDR2 YFSETQ. This CDR3 has 18 residues. The CDR3 DNA reads as TGCGCCAGCAGCTCGGTCACCGGGACAGGCAGCATGAACACTGAAGCTTTCTTT. Its translation: CASSSVTGTGSMNTEAFF.

At least ten counts were recorded for this clone. V and J are TRBV5-4 and TRBJ1-4; maybe TRBD1 (5 bases). The CDR3 covers 14 residues. V lost 4 bases and J 6 bases, leaving 13 bases between the germline ends. Looked up from germline, CDR1 is SGHNT and CDR2 is YYREEE (reference sequence). The CDR3 region has the DNA TGTGCCAGCAGCCCGGGACCGGCCGATGAAAAACTGTTTTTT. Translated, it gives CASSPGPADEKLFF.

This clone was recorded a few times. Mismatch with germline at one junction end may stem from a read error. The chain has TRBV27 and TRBJ1-1; possible D gene TRBD1, 5 bases. The CDR3 has 14 residues. In germline, CDR1 is MNHEY, CDR2 SMNVEV (reference sequence). In DNA form, the CDR3 reads TGTGTCAGCAGGTCGGGGGTCATGAACACTGAAGCTTTCTTT. Translating gives CVSRSGVMNTEAFF.

This clone is judged medium-sized. This CDR3 is CASSARDISYEQYF. The CDR3 coding sequence is TGTGCCAGCAGTGCCCGGGACATATCCTACGAGCAGTACTTC. The V and J genes are TRBV6-1 and TRBJ2-7; D possibly corresponds to TRBD1 (6 bases). V gave up 4 bases and J gave up 1 base, with 11 bases separating them. The germline CDR1 and CDR2 sequences are MNHNS and SASEGT. The CDR3 has 14 amino acids.

This clone was counted ten times or more. The J gene is TRBJ1-6, the V gene TRBV20-1; 10 bases line up with TRBD1. V trimming: 6 bases; J trimming: 5 bases; junction bases outside the gene matches: 7. There are 15 residues in the CDR3. CDR1 is DFQATT and CDR2 is SNEGSKA in the germline V gene (reference sequence). The CDR3 nucleotides read TGCAGTGCGGCGAGGGGACAGGGGAATAATTCACCCCTCCACTTT. Amino acids: CSAARGQGNNSPLHF.

Judged by abundance, this clone is medium-sized (0.01 to 0.1%). The V and J genes are TRBV6-1 and TRBJ2-5, with D hard to call. The CDR3 extends over 14 amino acids. CDR1 is MNHNS and CDR2 is SASEGT in the germline V gene. Trimming cost V 7 bases and J 4 bases, with 16 bases left between them. Here the CDR3 DNA reads TGTGCCAGCACCCTGACACAGCGTGTAGAGACCCAGTACTTC. This gives the protein CASTLTQRVETQYF.

This clone was observed many times. This chain joins TRBV20-1 and TRBJ2-5, with 11 nucleotides matching TRBD2. Germline trimming cut 0 bases from V and 2 bases from J; bases unmatched to any gene: 2. The length of the CDR3 is 15 residues. Germline-derived CDR1 and CDR2 are DFQATT and SNEGSKA (reference sequence). The CDR3 sequence: CSARDSGRGQETQYF. The CDR3 DNA sequence: TGCAGTGCTAGAGATAGCGGGAGGGGACAAGAGACCCAGTACTTC.

Relative to its sample, this clone is medium-sized. The chain employs TRBV7-8 and TRBJ2-7; D is possibly TRBD1 or TRBD2 (5 bases each). V dropped 5 bases and J dropped 2 bases, with 16 bases sitting between them. The CDR3 consists of 15 residues. Per the germline V gene, CDR1 is SGHVS and CDR2 is FQNEAQ. Written as DNA, the CDR3 is TGTGCCAGCAGCCCCGGTCGGGACGGAACCTACGAGCAGTACTTC. This codes for CASSPGRDGTYEQYF.

A single count supports this clone. The junction shows a germline mismatch at one end, possibly a read error. The V call is TRBV24-1, the J call TRBJ2-2; either TRBD1 or TRBD2 may supply D (5 bases each). Germline assignment: CDR1 KGHDR and CDR2 SFDVKD. The CDR3 length is 15 residues. CDR3 coding DNA: TGTGCCACCTGTGATGTGACAGAGATCCCCGGGGAGCTGATATTT. It translates to CATCDVTEIPGELIF.